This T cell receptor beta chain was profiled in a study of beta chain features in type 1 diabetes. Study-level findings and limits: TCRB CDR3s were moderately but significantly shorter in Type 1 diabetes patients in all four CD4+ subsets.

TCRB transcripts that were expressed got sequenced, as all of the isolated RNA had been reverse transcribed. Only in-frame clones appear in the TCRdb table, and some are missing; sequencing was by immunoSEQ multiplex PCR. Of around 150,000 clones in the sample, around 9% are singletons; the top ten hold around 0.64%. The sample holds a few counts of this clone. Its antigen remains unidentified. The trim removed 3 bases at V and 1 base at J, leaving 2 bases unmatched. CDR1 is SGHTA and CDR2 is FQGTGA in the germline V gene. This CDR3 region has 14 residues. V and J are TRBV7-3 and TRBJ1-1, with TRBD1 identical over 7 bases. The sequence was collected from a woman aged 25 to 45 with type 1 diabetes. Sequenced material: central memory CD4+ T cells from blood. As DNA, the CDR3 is TGTGCCAGCAGCTTTGCAGGGGGGAACACTGAAGCTTTCTTT. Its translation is CASSFAGGNTEAFF.